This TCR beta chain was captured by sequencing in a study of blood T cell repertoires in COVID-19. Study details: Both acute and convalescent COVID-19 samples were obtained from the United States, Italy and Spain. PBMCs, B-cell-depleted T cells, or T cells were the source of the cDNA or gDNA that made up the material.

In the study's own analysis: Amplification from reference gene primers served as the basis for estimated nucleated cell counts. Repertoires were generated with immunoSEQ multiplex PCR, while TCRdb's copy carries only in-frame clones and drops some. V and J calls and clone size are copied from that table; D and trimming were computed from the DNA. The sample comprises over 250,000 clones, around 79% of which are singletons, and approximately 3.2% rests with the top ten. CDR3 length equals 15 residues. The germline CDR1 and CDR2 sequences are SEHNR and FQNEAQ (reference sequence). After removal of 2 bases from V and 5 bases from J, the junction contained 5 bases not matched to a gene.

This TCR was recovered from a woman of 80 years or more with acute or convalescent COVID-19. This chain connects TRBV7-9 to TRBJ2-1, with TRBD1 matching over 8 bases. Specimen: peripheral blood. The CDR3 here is CASSLNSGGDNEQFF. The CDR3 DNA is TGTGCCAGCAGCTTAAATTCAGGGGGCGACAATGAGCAGTTCTTC.